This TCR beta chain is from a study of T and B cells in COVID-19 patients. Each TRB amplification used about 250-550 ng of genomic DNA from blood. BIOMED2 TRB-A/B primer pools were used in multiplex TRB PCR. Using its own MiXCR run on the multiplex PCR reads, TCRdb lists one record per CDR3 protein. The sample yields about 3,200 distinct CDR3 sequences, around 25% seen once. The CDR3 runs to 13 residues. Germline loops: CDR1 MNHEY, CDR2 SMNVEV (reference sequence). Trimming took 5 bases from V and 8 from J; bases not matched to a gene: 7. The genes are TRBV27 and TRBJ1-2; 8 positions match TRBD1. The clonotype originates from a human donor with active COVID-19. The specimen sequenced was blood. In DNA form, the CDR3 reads TGTGCCAGCAGTGGGACAGGTCGTCACGGCTACACCTTC. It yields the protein CASSGTGRHGYTF.